The clone carrying this TCR beta chain was detected ten times or more. Its antigen is still unknown. This entry comes from a study of identical twins. Study-wide findings and caveats: Monozygotic twins shared more out-of-frame TCR alpha than recombination models predicted. Insertions were fewer in abundant cord blood beta clonotypes, whereas memory repertoires showed none of this pattern. Without tracking the same donors, conclusions rested on cross-sectional statistical analysis.

Each CDR3 protein gets one entry after TCRdb re-called the 5' RACE reads with MiXCR. Of about 290,000 distinct CDR3 sequences detected, around 9.7% appear once; the ten largest clones hold 5.5% to 9%. The CDR3 contains 17 residues. Trimming removed 4 bases from V and 3 bases from J; junction bases left unmatched: 12. Germline CDR1 reads SGHTA; CDR2 reads FQGNSA. This sample also appeared in a second study, on yellow fever vaccine responses in identical twins.

The genes are TRBV7-2 and TRBJ2-7; 10 bases are a match to TRBD2. The clonotype was recovered from a woman younger than 35 in good health. Sequences were obtained from CD8+ T cells sorted from blood. The CDR3 DNA is TGTGCCAGCAGCTCTCTACTAGCGGGATCCCATATCTACGAGCAGTACTTC. It translates to CASSSLLAGSHIYEQYF.